The present entry profiles one T cell receptor beta chain with its context. Its matching antigen is unknown. The CDR3 extends over 12 amino acids. Trimming took 9 bases from V and 7 from J, leaving 15 bases between them. The V gene's germline CDR1 is LGHNA and CDR2 YSLEER. Reasons for excluding patients were uncontrolled infection, other autoimmune disease, pregnancy or lactation. The diagnostic basis comprised clinical symptoms, serum thyroxine and TRAb, thyroid ultrasound and orbital computed tomography. The record originates from a study of T cells in Graves' hyperthyroidism and ophthalmopathy. The CDR3 regions of TCR beta were amplified from RNA transcripts. A set of HTBI primers served as the primers for a first-round RT-PCR of the TCR CDR3. In TCRdb, the multiplex PCR reads were re-called with MiXCR into one record per CDR3 protein. Here the sample spans approximately 570,000 distinct CDR3 sequences, about 20% being singletons.

Overall study results and limits: In the analysis, a 13 V-J model separated ophthalmopathy from stable hyperthyroidism. Most thyroid clonotypes that were expanded above 0.001 also turned up in blood.

The receptor was derived from a man in his forties with Graves' ophthalmopathy. The sequenced sample was blood. The chain couples TRBV4-3 to TRBJ2-5; no clear D gene. The CDR3 DNA reads TGCGCCAGTAAAGACGTAGAAGGGACCCAGTACTTC. Residues: CASKDVEGTQYF.